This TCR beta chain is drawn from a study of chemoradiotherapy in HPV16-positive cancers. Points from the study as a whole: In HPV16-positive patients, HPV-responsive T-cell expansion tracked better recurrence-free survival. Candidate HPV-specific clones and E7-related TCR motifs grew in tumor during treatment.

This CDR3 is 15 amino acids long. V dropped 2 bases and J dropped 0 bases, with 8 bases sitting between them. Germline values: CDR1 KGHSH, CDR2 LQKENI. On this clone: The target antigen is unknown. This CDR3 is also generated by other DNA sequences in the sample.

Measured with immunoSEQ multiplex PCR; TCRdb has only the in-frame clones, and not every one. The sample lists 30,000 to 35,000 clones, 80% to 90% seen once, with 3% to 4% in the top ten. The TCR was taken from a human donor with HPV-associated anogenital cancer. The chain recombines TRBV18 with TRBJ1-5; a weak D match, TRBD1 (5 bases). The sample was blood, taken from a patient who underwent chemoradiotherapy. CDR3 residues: CASSPSGGSNQPQHF. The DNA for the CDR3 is TGTGCCAGCTCACCATCCGGGGGTAGCAATCAGCCCCAGCATTTT.